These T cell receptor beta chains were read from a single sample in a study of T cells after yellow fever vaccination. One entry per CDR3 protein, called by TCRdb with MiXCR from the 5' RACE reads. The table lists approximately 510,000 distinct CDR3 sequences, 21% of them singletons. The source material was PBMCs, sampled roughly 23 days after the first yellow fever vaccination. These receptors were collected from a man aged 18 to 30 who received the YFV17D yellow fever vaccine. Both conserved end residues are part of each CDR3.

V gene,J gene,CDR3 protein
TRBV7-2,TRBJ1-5,CASSLYQGNQPQHF
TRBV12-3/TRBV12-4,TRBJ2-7,CASSLWTYEQYF
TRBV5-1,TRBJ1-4,CASSLAGTGGYEKLFF
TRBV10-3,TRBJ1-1,CAISETGSVGTEAFF
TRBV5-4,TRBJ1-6,CASSPAITGSPLHF
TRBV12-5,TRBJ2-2,CASGLGHLNTGELFF
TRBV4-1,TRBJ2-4,CASSLVGTRVYNIQYF
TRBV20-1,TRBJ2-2,CSAKAGPGELFF
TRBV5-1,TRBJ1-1,CASSLIGQGNTEAFF
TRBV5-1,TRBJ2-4,CASSLGQQNIQYF
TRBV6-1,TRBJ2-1,CASSLLAGQPSSYNEQFF
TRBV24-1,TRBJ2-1,CATSLDREPLSLGNEQFF
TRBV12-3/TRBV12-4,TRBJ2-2,CASSTPGGGELFF
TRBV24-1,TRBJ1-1,CATDGDRGNTEAFF
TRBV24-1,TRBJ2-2,CATSAAGLTGELFF
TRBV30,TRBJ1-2,CAWSTRLINYGYTF
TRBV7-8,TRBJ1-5,CASSLAMDSNQPQHF
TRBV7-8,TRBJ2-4,CASSLGASGGAKNIQYF
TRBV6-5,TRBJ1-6,CASSYSQDRGYNSPLHF
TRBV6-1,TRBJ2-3,CASRPFLGRVTDTQYF
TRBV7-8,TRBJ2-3,CASSHPLRQGTDTQYF
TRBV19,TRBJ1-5,CASEGGYYSNQPQHF
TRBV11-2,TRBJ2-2,CASSLPRAGPFAGELFF
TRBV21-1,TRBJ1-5,CASSSRRGGTSNQPQHF
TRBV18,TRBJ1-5,CASSPGSAGNQPQHF
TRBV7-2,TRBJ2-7,CASSSGGPGEQYF
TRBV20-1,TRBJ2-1,CSARDRSGGDYNEQFF
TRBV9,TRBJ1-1,CASSVGPGREDTEAFF
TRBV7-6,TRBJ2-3,CASSGRLPDTQYF
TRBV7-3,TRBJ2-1,CASSLLRNDNEQFF
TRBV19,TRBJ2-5,CASSIGSGKETQYF
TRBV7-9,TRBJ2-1,CASTGTSGGAGRQFF
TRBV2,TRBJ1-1,CASSRESTEAFF
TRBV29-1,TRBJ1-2,CSVGQVDRGGYTF
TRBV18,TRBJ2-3,CASSPPSGRITDTQYF
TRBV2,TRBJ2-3,CASSEEAGFGDTQYF
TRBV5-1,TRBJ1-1,CASSLGDREWATEAFF
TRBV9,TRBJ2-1,CASSVRDRGEYEQFF
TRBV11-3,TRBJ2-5,CASSLKMTETQYF
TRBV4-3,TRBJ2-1,CASSQDGGEQFF
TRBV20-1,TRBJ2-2,CSAQGGRANTRTNTGELFF
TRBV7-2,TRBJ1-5,CASSPRGGAVQPQHF
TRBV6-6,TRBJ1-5,CATKVGTGQPQHF
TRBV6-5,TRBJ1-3,CASSSPGDFSAIYF
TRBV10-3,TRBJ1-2,CAISEGGSYGYTF
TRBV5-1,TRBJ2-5,CASSLQVNQETQYF
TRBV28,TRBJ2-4,CASGEIAKNIQYF
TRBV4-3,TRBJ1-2,CASSPGVPVYGYTF
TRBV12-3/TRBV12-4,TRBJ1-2,CASSSHSANYGYTF
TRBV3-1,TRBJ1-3,CASSQLSGGIAGNTIYF
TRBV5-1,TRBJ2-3,CASSSLPRGGTDTQYF
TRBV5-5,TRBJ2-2,CASSLAQGIGELFF
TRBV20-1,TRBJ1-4,CSARGASEKLFF